Below, 21 T cell receptor beta chains from the same sample are listed, as sequenced in a study of blood T cell repertoires in COVID-19. This table comes from immunoSEQ multiplex PCR, and its TCRdb copy is limited to in-frame clones, with some not included. Here the sample spans 35,000 to 45,000 clones, 88% being singletons. Sequencing was carried out using peripheral blood. These receptors all come from a human donor in a cohort sampled during active COVID-19.

The chain combines TRBV7-9 with TRBJ2-2; D unresolved. Germline CDR1 SEHNR, CDR2 FQNEAQ (reference sequence). Trimming stripped 6 bases from V and 2 bases from J, with 10 bases between. This CDR3 has 14 residues. CDR3 protein: CASRAGINTGELFF. DNA of the CDR3: TGTGCCAGCAGGGCAGGAATTAACACCGGGGAGCTGTTTTTT.

The gene calls are TRBV19 and TRBJ1-2; 7 bases align to TRBD1. The junction had 8 bases not matched to a gene; V was cut back by 6 bases and J by 4 bases. This CDR3 comprises 14 residues. Germline CDR1 is LNHDA and CDR2 is SQIVND (reference sequence). CDR3 sequence: CASRTQGVSYGYTF. CDR3 coding DNA: TGTGCCAGTAGGACTCAGGGGGTGAGCTATGGCTACACCTTC.

The V and J genes are TRBV27 and TRBJ2-1; 9 bases fit TRBD1. The CDR3 extends over 15 amino acids. V gave up 8 bases and J gave up 3 bases; unmatched junction bases: 8. Per the germline V gene, CDR1 is MNHEY and CDR2 is SMNVEV (reference sequence). CDR3 bases: TGTGCCAGCGCCCCCTGGACAGGGGTCTACAATGAGCAGTTCTTC. Its translation is CASAPWTGVYNEQFF.

The CDR3 nucleotides read TGTGCCTGGAGGGGAAAGGGACTTAGCAATCAGCCCCAGCATTTT. The encoded protein is CAWRGKGLSNQPQHF. This chain uses TRBV30 with TRBJ1-5, with D possibly matching TRBD1 (5 bases). This CDR3 comprises 15 residues. Trimming removed 3 bases from V and 0 bases from J, with 12 bases in between. Germline lookup yields CDR1 GTSNPN and CDR2 SVGIG (reference sequence).

The gene calls are TRBV5-1 and TRBJ1-1; 9 nucleotides agree with TRBD1. V shed 1 base, J shed 6 bases, and the junction held 10 bases outside the gene matches. The CDR3 is 16 residues long. Germline V lookup: CDR1 SGHRS, CDR2 YFSETQ. CDR3 bases: TGCGCCAGCAGCTTGTGCGGAACGGGACAGGGCCCTGAAGCTTTCTTT. It yields the protein CASSLCGTGQGPEAFF.

The rearrangement uses TRBV27 and TRBJ1-2; D is undetermined. This CDR3 is built from 13 residues. V lost 3 bases, J lost 1 base, and 6 bases lay in between. The germline gives CDR1 MNHEY, CDR2 SMNVEV (reference sequence). This CDR3 is CASSLGGNYGYTF. CDR3 bases: TGTGCCAGCAGTTTGGGAGGTAACTATGGCTACACCTTC.

The chain employs TRBV5-1 and TRBJ2-2, with 7 bases aligning to TRBD1. The J segment lost 1 base and the V segment lost 3 bases, leaving 3 bases of the junction unmatched. Germline CDR1 is SGHRS and CDR2 is YFSETQ. The CDR3 spans 15 residues. CDR3: CASSSTGKNTGELFF. The CDR3, as DNA: TGCGCCAGCAGCTCGACAGGGAAGAACACCGGGGAGCTGTTTTTT.

The chain carries TRBV5-1 and TRBJ1-6; perhaps TRBD1 as D (5 bases). Germline assignment: CDR1 SGHRS and CDR2 YFSETQ. The CDR3 is 17 residues long. V gave up 4 bases and J gave up 6 bases, with 20 bases separating them. The CDR3 DNA reads as TGCGCCAGCAGCGCCCGGTTTGTGACAGAGATTAATTCACCCCTCCACTTT. This sequence encodes CASSARFVTEINSPLHF.

The chain joins TRBV10-3 to TRBJ1-2; TRBD1 aligns across 10 bases. The CDR3 covers 15 residues. V dropped 4 bases and J dropped 6; count of bases not matched to a gene: 8. Germline V lookup: CDR1 ENHRY, CDR2 SYGVKD. CDR3 protein: CAISVGTGVLDGYTF. In DNA form, the CDR3 reads TGTGCCATCAGTGTGGGGACAGGGGTGCTAGATGGCTACACCTTC.

V gene TRBV10-1 combines with J gene TRBJ2-1; D is uncertain. With 8 bases removed from V and 5 bases from J, the gap between germline ends came to 16 bases. The CDR3 has 14 residues. The germline V gene has CDR1 WNHNN and CDR2 SYGVQD (reference sequence). The CDR3 sequence is CASAQIGRDNEQFF. The CDR3 bases are TGCGCCAGCGCTCAAATCGGTCGGGACAATGAGCAGTTCTTC.

The chain combines TRBV29-1 with TRBJ2-1; possibly TRBD1 for D (5 bases). The CDR3 loop spans 14 amino acids. Germline values: CDR1 SQVTM, CDR2 ANQGSEA. V was clipped by 3 bases and J by 5 bases, with 14 bases between them. DNA of the CDR3: TGCAGCGTTGAGGGTGGGGCCCCCCACAATGAGCAGTTCTTC. Its protein is CSVEGGAPHNEQFF.

V usage is TRBV21-1 and J usage is TRBJ2-5; the DNA was not used to check the table's D call, TRBD2. TRBV21-1 is a known pseudogene. The CDR3 has 15 residues. The CDR3 sequence: CASSTRAGRLETQYF. As DNA, the CDR3 is TGTGCCAGCAGCACCCGAGCGGGGAGATTGGAGACCCAGTACTTC.

This clone was seen only a few times. The CDR3, as DNA: TGTGCCAGCAGTGTACAGGGTCGCTACGAGCAGTACTTC. It specifies CASSVQGRYEQYF. The V and J genes are TRBV2 and TRBJ2-7; perhaps TRBD1 as D (6 bases). Germline V gene data show CDR1 as SNHLY and CDR2 as FYNNEI. V was clipped by 4 bases and J by 3 bases, with 10 bases between them. The CDR3 spans 13 residues.

This sequence joins TRBV5-8 and TRBJ1-5; D may be TRBD1 (6 bases). Trimming removed 3 bases at V and 2 bases at J, with 18 bases between. The CDR3 totals 17 residues. From germline, CDR1 is SGHTS and CDR2 YDEGEE. The CDR3 spells CASSWKGVAAGNQPQHF. CDR3 coding DNA: TGTGCCAGCAGCTGGAAGGGGGTGGCAGCCGGCAATCAGCCCCAGCATTTT.

This chain uses TRBV18 with TRBJ2-3; perhaps TRBD1 as D (5 bases). V lost 5 bases, J lost 4 bases, and 10 bases lay in between. The germline gives CDR1 KGHSH, CDR2 LQKENI. The CDR3 loop spans 13 amino acids. This CDR3 reads CASSYDRADTQYF. Here the CDR3 DNA reads TGTGCCAGCTCATACGACAGAGCAGATACGCAGTATTTT.

This rearrangement joins TRBV7-9 to TRBJ1-2; the D is unclear. CDR3 size: 15 residues. The V end was cut by 7 bases, the J end by 0 bases, with 15 bases between. CDR1 SEHNR and CDR2 FQNEAQ come from the germline V gene (reference sequence). CDR3 in amino acids: CASTTGAGTNYGYTF. The CDR3 region has the DNA TGTGCCAGCACCACCGGCGCGGGAACTAACTATGGCTACACCTTC.

V usage is TRBV2 and J usage is TRBJ2-7; D perhaps matches TRBD2 (6 bases). V dropped 8 bases and J dropped 5 bases, with 16 bases sitting between them. The CDR3 loop spans 13 amino acids. Germline CDR1 SNHLY, CDR2 FYNNEI. CDR3 amino acids: CASSEGWRNEQYF. The CDR3 DNA follows: TGTGCCAGCTCGGAGGGATGGAGAAACGAGCAGTACTTC.

J is TRBJ2-5 and V is TRBV5-8, with TRBD2 as a possible D gene (6 bases). V gave up 0 bases and J gave up 4 bases, with 16 bases separating them. The CDR3 loop spans 16 amino acids. CDR1 and CDR2 from the germline V gene are SGHTS and YDEGEE. DNA for the CDR3: TGTGCCAGCAGCTTGGCGGCGTGGAACGGGGGAGAGACCCAGTACTTC. This translates into CASSLAAWNGGETQYF.

This rearrangement joins TRBV4-2 to TRBJ2-3; no definite D call. Between the trimmed V and J ends, which lost 0 bases and 4 bases, there was a span of 11 bases. Germline V gene data show CDR1 as LGHNA and CDR2 as YNFKEQ. The CDR3 loop spans 15 amino acids. CDR3 protein: CASSQEVIYPDTQYF. In DNA form, the CDR3 reads TGTGCCAGCAGCCAAGAAGTGATCTATCCAGATACGCAGTATTTT.

J is TRBJ1-2 and V is TRBV5-1, with D uncertain. Trimming shortened V by 2 bases and J by 6 bases, and 5 bases separated the two germline ends. The CDR3 covers 11 residues. Germline V gene data show CDR1 as SGHRS and CDR2 as YFSETQ. CDR3 in DNA: TGCGCCAGCAGCTTCGGGGATGGCTACACCTTC. As protein: CASSFGDGYTF. Based on the CDR3 plus reference TRBV5-1 and TRBJ1-2, the full variable domain is KAGVTQTPRYLIKTRGQQVTLSCSPISGHRSVSWYQQTPGQGLQFLFEYFSETQRNKGNFPGRFSGRQFSNSRSEMNVSTLELGDSALYLCASSFGDGYTFGSGTRLTVV.

This chain joins TRBV5-5 and TRBJ1-3, with D tentatively TRBD1 (5 bases). In germline, CDR1 is SGHKS, CDR2 YYEKEE (reference sequence). This CDR3 is built from 16 residues. Trimming shortened V by 3 bases and J by 0 bases, and 13 bases separated the two germline ends. The CDR3 coding sequence is TGTGCCAGCAGCTCTAGTTCCGGGGGCTCTGGAAACACCATATATTTT. It specifies CASSSSSGGSGNTIYF.